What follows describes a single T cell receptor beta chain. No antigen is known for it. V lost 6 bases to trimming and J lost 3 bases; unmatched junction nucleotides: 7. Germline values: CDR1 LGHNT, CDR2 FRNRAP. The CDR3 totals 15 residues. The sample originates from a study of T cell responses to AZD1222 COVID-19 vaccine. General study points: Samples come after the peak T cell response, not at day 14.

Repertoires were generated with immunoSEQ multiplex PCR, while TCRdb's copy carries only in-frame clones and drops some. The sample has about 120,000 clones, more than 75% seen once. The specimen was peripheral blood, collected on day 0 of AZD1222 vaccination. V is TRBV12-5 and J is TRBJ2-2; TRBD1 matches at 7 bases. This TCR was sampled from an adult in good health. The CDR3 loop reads CASGLGQTDTGELFF. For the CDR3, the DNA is TGTGCTAGTGGCCTGGGACAGACGGACACCGGGGAGCTGTTTTTT.